These 25 T cell receptor beta chains share one sample of origin, sequenced in a study of T cells in Graves' hyperthyroidism and ophthalmopathy. Amplified regions were TCR beta CDR3 sequences from RNA transcripts. HTBI primers were employed in a first-round RT-PCR of the TCR CDR3. TCRdb ran MiXCR on the multiplex PCR reads and lists one entry per CDR3 protein. The sample has around 500,000 distinct CDR3 sequences, roughly 16% seen once; the top ten hold roughly 29%. The sample consisted of blood. These receptors were taken from a woman in her twenties or thirties with Graves' ophthalmopathy.

This clonotype was seen ten or more times. This chain connects TRBV28 to TRBJ1-5, with D perhaps matching TRBD1 (5 bases). Trimming took off 6 bases at V and 5 bases at J, with 14 bases between the two ends. There are 14 residues in the CDR3. Germline V gene data show CDR1 as MDHEN and CDR2 as SYDVKM. CDR3 sequence: CASSPSWGHQPQHF. The CDR3 DNA reads as TGTGCCAGCAGCCCGAGTTGGGGCCATCAGCCCCAGCATTTT.

This clonotype was seen ten or more times. V gene TRBV12-3 or TRBV12-4 combines with J gene TRBJ2-7; the match to TRBD1 covers 10 bases. V trimming: 0 bases; J trimming: 6 bases; junction bases outside the gene matches: 8. CDR3 length: 16 amino acids. CDR3 DNA: TGTGCCAGCAGTTTAGCGAGGGACAGGGGTGATTCCGAGCAGTACTTC. Translated, it gives CASSLARDRGDSEQYF.

There are many counts of this clonotype. The gene calls are TRBV12-3 or TRBV12-4 and TRBJ2-5; D may match TRBD1 or TRBD2 (5 bases each). Deletions cut 0 bases from V and 4 bases from J, with 9 bases between. This CDR3 region has 14 residues. The CDR3 DNA sequence: TGTGCCAGCAGTTTAGCGGGGGTTCGAGAGACCCAGTACTTC. The encoded protein is CASSLAGVRETQYF.

The rearrangement joins TRBV29-1 to TRBJ2-3, with a weak D call TRBD1 (6 bases). The CDR3 covers 12 residues. Germline CDR1 SQVTM, CDR2 ANQGSEA. V lost 3 bases to trimming and J lost 11 bases, with 15 bases between them. The CDR3 DNA reads as TGCAGCGTTGACGGGGCCTTAGGGGGGCAGTATTTT. It is translated as CSVDGALGGQYF.

This clonotype has at least ten counts. The V call is TRBV12-3 or TRBV12-4, the J call TRBJ2-7; TRBD2 agrees at 7 bases. The CDR3 is 14 residues long. V was pared by 4 bases and J by 4 bases, with 7 bases of the junction left unmatched. The CDR3 DNA sequence: TGTGCCAGCAGTTGGGGCGGGAGTCGGTACGAGCAGTACTTC. Protein: CASSWGGSRYEQYF.

This clonotype was counted ten times or more. The chain combines TRBV7-2 with TRBJ1-2; D may be TRBD1 (5 bases). Germline lookup yields CDR1 SGHTA and CDR2 FQGNSA. This CDR3 region has 15 residues. Trimming removed 3 bases from V and 7 bases from J, with 18 bases in between. CDR3 bases: TGTGCCAGCAGCTTCTTTGGCCCCAGGGAGGGTGGCTACACCTTC. This codes for CASSFFGPREGGYTF.

The CDR3 loop is CASSLREENTGELFF. CDR3 in DNA: TGTGCCAGCAGTTTAAGGGAGGAGAACACCGGGGAGCTGTTTTTT. The chain couples TRBV28 to TRBJ2-2; tentatively, D is TRBD2 (6 bases). CDR1 MDHEN and CDR2 SYDVKM come from the germline V gene. This CDR3 has 15 amino acids. Between the trimmed V and J ends, which lost 2 bases and 1 base, there was a span of 8 bases.

The chain joins TRBV6-2 or TRBV6-3 to TRBJ2-3; TRBD1 or TRBD2 may be the D gene (7 bases each). From germline, CDR1 is MNHEY and CDR2 SVGEGT. The CDR3 runs 13 residues. The ends were cut back, 6 bases at V and 8 bases at J, with 15 bases in the middle. The CDR3 sequence is CASRAGGDGTQYF. The CDR3 bases are TGTGCCAGCAGGGCAGGGGGGGATGGTACGCAGTATTTT.

This clonotype was detected many times. The CDR3 nucleotides read TGCGCCAGCAGCTTGCTGAGACAGAACACTGAAGCTTTCTTT. Residues: CASSLLRQNTEAFF. The V and J genes are TRBV5-1 and TRBJ1-1; unclear D gene. Trimming pared 1 base from V and 1 base from J, leaving 8 bases between. Germline CDR1 is SGHRS and CDR2 is YFSETQ. The CDR3 has 14 residues.

This rearrangement joins TRBV9 to TRBJ2-2; D remains ambiguous. The germline V and J ends were trimmed by 3 bases and 5 bases, with 8 bases remaining between them. Germline V lookup: CDR1 SGDLS, CDR2 YYNGEE. The CDR3 spans 13 residues. The CDR3 region has the DNA TGTGCCAGCAGCGAAACTCCAACCGGGGAGCTGTTTTTT. Translation gives CASSETPTGELFF.

This clonotype was counted ten times or more. V gene TRBV7-2 combines with J gene TRBJ2-7; D is uncertain. Germline V lookup: CDR1 SGHTA, CDR2 FQGNSA. The CDR3 contains 12 residues. The V end was cut by 4 bases, the J end by 2 bases, with 6 bases between. The DNA for the CDR3 is TGTGCCAGCAGCTATTCCCCCTACGAGCAGTACTTC. This gives the protein CASSYSPYEQYF. Filled out from reference TRBV7-2 and TRBJ2-7, the complete variable domain reads GAGVSQSPSNKVTEKGKDVELRCDPISGHTALYWYRQSLGQGLEFLIYFQGNSAPDKSGLPSDRFSAERTGGSVSTLTIQRTQQEDSAVYLCASSYSPYEQYFGPGTRLTVT.

The V gene is TRBV6-5, the J gene TRBJ2-2, with no clear D. Germline assignment: CDR1 MNHEY and CDR2 SVGAGI. Trimming cost V 3 bases and J 3 bases, with 8 bases left between them. This CDR3 region has 14 residues. CDR3 amino acids: CASSYTIYTGELFF. Written as DNA, the CDR3 is TGTGCCAGCAGTTATACCATTTACACCGGGGAGCTGTTTTTT.

With regard to this clonotype: The final CDR3 position lacks the conserved phenylalanine or tryptophan, pointing to a likely read error. This rearrangement joins TRBV5-1 to TRBJ2-1, with D possibly TRBD2 on 6 matching bases. Trimming cost V 1 base and J 4 bases, with 12 bases left between them. CDR1 and CDR2 from the germline V gene are SGHRS and YFSETQ. This CDR3 has 15 amino acids. The CDR3, as DNA: TGCGCCAGCAGCTTGTGGCGGGACGATTACAATGAGCAGTTCCTC. Amino acid sequence: CASSLWRDDYNEQFL.

This clonotype was counted many times. The rearrangement uses TRBV7-2 and TRBJ2-3; 8 bases are a match to TRBD1. V trimming: 5 bases; J trimming: 7 bases; junction bases outside the gene matches: 14. CDR1 is SGHTA and CDR2 is FQGNSA in the germline V gene. The CDR3 spans 16 residues. The CDR3 DNA is TGTGCCAGCAGCCCCCTCCCGGGACAGGCTGTGAATACGCAGTATTTT. This encodes CASSPLPGQAVNTQYF.

In its sample, this clonotype was seen a few times. The rearrangement uses TRBV27 and TRBJ1-2; D ambiguous. Trimming shortened V by 9 bases and J by 0 bases, and 11 bases separated the two germline ends. This CDR3 region has 13 residues. The germline V gene encodes CDR1 MNHEY and CDR2 SMNVEV (reference sequence). CDR3 bases: TGTGCCAGGCTGACGACGACTAACTATGGCTACACCTTC. Encoded protein: CARLTTTNYGYTF.

This chain connects TRBV19 to TRBJ2-4, with TRBD1 as a possible D gene (6 bases). With 7 bases removed from V and 0 bases from J, the gap between germline ends came to 19 bases. CDR1 and CDR2 from the germline V gene are LNHDA and SQIVND (reference sequence). The CDR3 runs to 17 residues. The CDR3 region is CASMALQGTLAKNIQYF. DNA of the CDR3: TGTGCCAGTATGGCATTACAGGGCACGCTAGCCAAAAACATTCAGTACTTC.

There are many counts of this clonotype. This chain joins TRBV12-3 or TRBV12-4 and TRBJ1-2, with a weak D call TRBD1 (6 bases). Trimming took 7 bases from V and 6 from J, leaving 15 bases between them. The CDR3 sequence is 13 residues long. The CDR3 region is CASIEQGSNGYTF. The DNA of the CDR3 is TGTGCCAGCATCGAACAGGGTTCGAATGGCTACACCTTC.

This clonotype was counted only a few times. The chain has TRBV6-5 and TRBJ2-3, with 13 bases that match TRBD2. There are 19 residues in the CDR3. CDR1 and CDR2 (germline): MNHEY, SVGAGI. J was trimmed by 4 bases and V by 2 bases; bases with no gene match: 12. In DNA, the CDR3 is TGTGCCAGCAGTTACGGAATAGGGACTAGCGGGATTCTGGCAGATACGCAGTATTTT. Its translation: CASSYGIGTSGILADTQYF.

The V and J genes are TRBV5-4 and TRBJ1-1; D remains ambiguous. The CDR3 has 15 residues. The germline CDR1 and CDR2 sequences are SGHNT and YYREEE (reference sequence). V lost 0 bases to trimming and J lost 5 bases, with 14 bases between them. CDR3 sequence (DNA): TGTGCCAGCAGCTTGGAGGGAGGAGTACGGACTGAAGCTTTCTTT. Its translation: CASSLEGGVRTEAFF.

This clonotype appeared a few times. The chain employs TRBV5-1 and TRBJ2-5; D call uncertain. V was shortened by 4 bases and J by 5 bases, with 15 bases between the two germline ends. The CDR3 extends over 14 amino acids. The germline V gene has CDR1 SGHRS and CDR2 YFSETQ. Written as DNA, the CDR3 is TGCGCCAGCAGCCTCAACGTCCAGCCGGAGACCCAGTACTTC. Translation gives CASSLNVQPETQYF.

In this sample, this clonotype turned up many times. This chain joins TRBV7-2 and TRBJ2-3, with D unclear. V dropped 5 bases and J dropped 2 bases, with 5 bases sitting between them. Germline V gives CDR1 SGHTA, CDR2 FQGNSA. CDR3 size: 12 residues. The CDR3 region has the DNA TGTGCCAGCAGCCCTCACACAGATACGCAGTATTTT. Amino acid sequence: CASSPHTDTQYF.

This clonotype was seen at least ten times. The chain links TRBV6-1 to TRBJ1-2, with D tentatively TRBD1 (5 bases). The CDR3 extends over 14 amino acids. Per germline, CDR1 MNHNS and CDR2 SASEGT. Trimming took off 5 bases at V and 2 bases at J, with 12 bases between the two ends. DNA for the CDR3: TGTGCCAGCAGTTTCGACAGCCTCAACTATGGCTACACCTTC. Its protein is CASSFDSLNYGYTF.

This clonotype was counted at least ten times. The chain carries TRBV7-8 and TRBJ2-5, with 14 bases fitting TRBD2. Germline V gives CDR1 SGHVS, CDR2 FQNEAQ. Trimming took 5 bases from V and 5 from J; bases not matched to a gene: 7. This CDR3 spans 16 amino acids. The CDR3 sequence is CASSTWTSGRQETQYF. The CDR3 DNA follows: TGTGCCAGCAGCACTTGGACTAGCGGGAGGCAGGAGACCCAGTACTTC.

This clonotype was observed at least ten times. The gene calls are TRBV7-2 and TRBJ1-3; D may be TRBD1 (5 bases). The CDR3 extends over 16 amino acids. Germline loops: CDR1 SGHTA, CDR2 FQGNSA. V lost 2 bases and J lost 2, with 13 bases in between. The CDR3 DNA is TGTGCCAGCAGCTTACAGGGCCAGACAACTGGAAACACCATATATTTT. Its translation: CASSLQGQTTGNTIYF.

This clonotype was observed many times. The chain couples TRBV12-3 or TRBV12-4 to TRBJ2-7; D is undetermined. The ends were cut back, 8 bases at V and 3 bases at J, with 14 bases in the middle. The CDR3 is 13 residues long. This CDR3 is CASGDAGRYEQYF. The DNA for the CDR3 is TGTGCCAGCGGCGACGCAGGTCGCTACGAGCAGTACTTC.